The 2 T cell receptor beta chains given below trace back to one sample, sequenced in a study of brain T cells in children with intractable seizures. Surgery cases with the highest brain T cell transcript signatures were chosen for sequencing. TCRdb keeps only in-frame clones here, not all; method: immunoSEQ multiplex PCR. The data show 5,600 or so clones, about 90% seen once. The specimen was resected brain tissue, collected at surgery. Receptors originate from a boy younger than two with focal cortical dysplasia and intractable seizures.

The V and J genes are TRBV6-6 and TRBJ1-1; 7 nucleotides agree with TRBD1. Germline V gene data show CDR1 as MNHNY and CDR2 as SVGAGI (reference sequence). The V gene end was trimmed by 6 bases and the J gene end by 0 bases; junction bases not matched to a gene: 10. This CDR3 has 16 residues. The DNA for the CDR3 is TGTGCCAGCAGCCCCATGGGGACAGTTATGAACACTGAAGCTTTCTTT. It translates to CASSPMGTVMNTEAFF.

The gene calls are TRBV7-9 and TRBJ2-3, with TRBD2 matching over 10 bases. The V and J ends lost 5 bases and 0 bases, in that order; junction bases with no gene match: 5. The CDR3 has 16 amino acids. From germline, CDR1 is SEHNR and CDR2 FQNEAQ (reference sequence). The DNA for the CDR3 is TGTGCCAGCAGCCCAGGACTAGCGGAAAGCACAGATACGCAGTATTTT. Translated: CASSPGLAESTDTQYF.